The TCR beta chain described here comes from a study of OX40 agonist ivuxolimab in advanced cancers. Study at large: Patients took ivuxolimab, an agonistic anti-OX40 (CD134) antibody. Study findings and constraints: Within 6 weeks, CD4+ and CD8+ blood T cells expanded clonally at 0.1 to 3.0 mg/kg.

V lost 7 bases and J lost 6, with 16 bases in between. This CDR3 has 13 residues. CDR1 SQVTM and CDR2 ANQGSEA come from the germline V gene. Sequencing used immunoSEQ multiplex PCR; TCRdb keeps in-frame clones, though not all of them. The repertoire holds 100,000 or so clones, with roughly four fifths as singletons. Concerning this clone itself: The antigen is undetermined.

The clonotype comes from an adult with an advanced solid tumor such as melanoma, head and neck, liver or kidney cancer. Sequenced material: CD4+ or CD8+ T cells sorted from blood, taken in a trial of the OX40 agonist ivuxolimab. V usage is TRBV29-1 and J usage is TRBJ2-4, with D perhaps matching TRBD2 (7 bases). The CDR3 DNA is TGCAGCGCCGAAAGGGGGGGCGGAAACATTCAGTACTTC. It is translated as CSAERGGGNIQYF.